This T cell receptor (beta chain) was identified in a study of metastatic and nonmetastatic thyroid tumors. Germline V lookup: CDR1 SGHTA, CDR2 FQGNSA. There are 14 residues in the CDR3. V dropped 1 base and J dropped 1 base, with 4 bases sitting between them. With MiXCR, TCRdb reprocessed the PCR reads. This repertoire shows about 69,000 clones, 14% found once; its top ten account for just over 6.5%. No patient received treatment before thyroid surgery. This clone was counted many times. This TCR was sampled from a male donor with papillary thyroid cancer or a benign thyroid nodule (not recorded which). Some clones in this sample may be carry-over from other donors' samples. The sequenced material came from blood. The chain couples TRBV7-2 to TRBJ2-2; no firm D call. The CDR3 region is CASSLGGNTGELFF. The CDR3 DNA sequence: TGTGCCAGCAGCTTAGGAGGGAACACCGGGGAGCTGTTTTTT. The full variable domain, rest sourced from reference TRBV7-2 and TRBJ2-2, is GAGVSQSPSNKVTEKGKDVELRCDPISGHTALYWYRQSLGQGLEFLIYFQGNSAPDKSGLPSDRFSAERTGGSVSTLTIQRTQQEDSAVYLCASSLGGNTGELFFGEGSRLTVL.